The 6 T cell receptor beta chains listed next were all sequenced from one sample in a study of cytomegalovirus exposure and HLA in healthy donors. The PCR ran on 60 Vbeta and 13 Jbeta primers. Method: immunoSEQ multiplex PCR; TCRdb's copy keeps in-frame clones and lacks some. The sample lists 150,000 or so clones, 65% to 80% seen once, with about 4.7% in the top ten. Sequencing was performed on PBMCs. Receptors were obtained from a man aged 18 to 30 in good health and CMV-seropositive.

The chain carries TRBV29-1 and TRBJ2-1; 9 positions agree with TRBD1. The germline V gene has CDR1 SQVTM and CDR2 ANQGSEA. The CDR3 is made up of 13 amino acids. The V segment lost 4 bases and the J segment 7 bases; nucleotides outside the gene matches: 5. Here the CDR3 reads CSVVQGARNEQFF. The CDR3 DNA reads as TGCAGCGTTGTACAGGGGGCAAGGAATGAGCAGTTCTTC.

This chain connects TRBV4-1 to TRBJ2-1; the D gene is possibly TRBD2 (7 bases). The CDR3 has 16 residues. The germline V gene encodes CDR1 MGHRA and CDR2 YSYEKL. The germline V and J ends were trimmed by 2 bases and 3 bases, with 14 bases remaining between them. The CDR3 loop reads CASSQPAGASYNEQFF. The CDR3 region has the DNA TGCGCCAGCAGCCAACCTGCGGGGGCGAGCTACAATGAGCAGTTCTTC.

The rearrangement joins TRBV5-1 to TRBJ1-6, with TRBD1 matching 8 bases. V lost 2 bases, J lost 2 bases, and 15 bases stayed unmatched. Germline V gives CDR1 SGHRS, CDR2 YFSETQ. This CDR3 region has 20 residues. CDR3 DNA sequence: TGCGCCAGCAGCTTTAACTCCTTCGACAGGGGTAGGACCTATAATTCACCCCTCCACTTT. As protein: CASSFNSFDRGRTYNSPLHF.

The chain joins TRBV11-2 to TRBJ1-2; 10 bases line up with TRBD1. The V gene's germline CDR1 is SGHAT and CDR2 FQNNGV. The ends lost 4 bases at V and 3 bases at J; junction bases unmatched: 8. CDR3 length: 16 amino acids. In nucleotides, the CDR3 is TGTGCCAGCAGCTCCCTGACAGGGGGCGAAGACTATGGCTACACCTTC. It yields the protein CASSSLTGGEDYGYTF. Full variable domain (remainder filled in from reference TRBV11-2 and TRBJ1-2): EAGVAQSPRYKIIEKRQSVAFWCNPISGHATLYWYQQILGQGPKLLIQFQNNGVVDDSQLPKDRFSAERLKGVDSTLKIQPAKLEDSAVYLCASSSLTGGEDYGYTFGSGTRLTVV.

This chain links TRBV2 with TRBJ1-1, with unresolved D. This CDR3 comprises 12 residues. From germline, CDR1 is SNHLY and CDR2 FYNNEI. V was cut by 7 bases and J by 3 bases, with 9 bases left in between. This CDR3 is CASMWGDTEAFF. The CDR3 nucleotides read TGTGCCAGCATGTGGGGAGACACTGAAGCTTTCTTT.

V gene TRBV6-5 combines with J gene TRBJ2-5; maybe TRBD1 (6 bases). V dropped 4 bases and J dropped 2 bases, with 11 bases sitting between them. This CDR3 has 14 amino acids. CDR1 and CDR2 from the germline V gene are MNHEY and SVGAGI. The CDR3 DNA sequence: TGTGCCAGCAGTTTGGGCAGGGGTCAAGAGACCCAGTACTTC. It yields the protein CASSLGRGQETQYF.